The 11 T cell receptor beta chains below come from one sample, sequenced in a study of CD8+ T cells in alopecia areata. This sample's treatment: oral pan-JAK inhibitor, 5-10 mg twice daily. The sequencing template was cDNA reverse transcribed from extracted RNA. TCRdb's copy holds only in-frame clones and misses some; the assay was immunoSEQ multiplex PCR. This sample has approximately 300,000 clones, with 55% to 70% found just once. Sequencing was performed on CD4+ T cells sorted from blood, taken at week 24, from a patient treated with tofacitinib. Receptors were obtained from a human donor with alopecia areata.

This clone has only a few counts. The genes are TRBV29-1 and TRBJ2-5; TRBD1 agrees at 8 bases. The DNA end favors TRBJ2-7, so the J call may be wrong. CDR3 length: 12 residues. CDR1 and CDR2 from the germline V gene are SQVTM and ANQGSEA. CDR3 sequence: CSSGQGSNEQYF. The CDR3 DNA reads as TGCAGCAGCGGACAGGGTAGTAACGAGCAGTACTTC.

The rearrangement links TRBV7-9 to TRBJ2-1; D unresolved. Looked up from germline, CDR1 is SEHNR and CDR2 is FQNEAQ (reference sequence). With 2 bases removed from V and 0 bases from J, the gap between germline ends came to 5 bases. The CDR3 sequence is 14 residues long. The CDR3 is CASSLKGSYNEQFF. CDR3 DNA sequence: TGTGCCAGCAGCTTAAAGGGCTCCTACAATGAGCAGTTCTTC.

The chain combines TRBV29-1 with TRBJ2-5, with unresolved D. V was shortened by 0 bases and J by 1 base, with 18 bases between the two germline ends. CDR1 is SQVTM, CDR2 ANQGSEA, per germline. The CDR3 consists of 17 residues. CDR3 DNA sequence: TGCAGCGTTGAAGAACGGGTCAGGCCTGCAATCCAAGAGACCCAGTACTTC. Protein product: CSVEERVRPAIQETQYF.

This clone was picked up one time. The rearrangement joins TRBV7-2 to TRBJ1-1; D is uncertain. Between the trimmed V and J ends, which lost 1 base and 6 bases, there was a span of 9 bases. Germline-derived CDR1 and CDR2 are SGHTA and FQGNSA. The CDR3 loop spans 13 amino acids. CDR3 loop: CASSLERSSEAFF. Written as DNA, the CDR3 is TGTGCCAGCAGCTTAGAAAGGTCTTCTGAAGCTTTCTTT.

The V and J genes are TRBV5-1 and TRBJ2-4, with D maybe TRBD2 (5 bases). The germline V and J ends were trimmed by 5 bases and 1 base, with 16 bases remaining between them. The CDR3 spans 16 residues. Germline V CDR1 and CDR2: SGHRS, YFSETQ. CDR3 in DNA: TGCGCCAGCAGGATCAGCGGCGGTACGGCCAAAAACATTCAGTACTTC. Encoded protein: CASRISGGTAKNIQYF.

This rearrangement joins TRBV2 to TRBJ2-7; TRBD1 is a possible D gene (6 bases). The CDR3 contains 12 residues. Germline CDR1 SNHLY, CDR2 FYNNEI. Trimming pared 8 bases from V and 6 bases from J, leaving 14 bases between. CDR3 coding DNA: TGTGCCAGCCAGGGCAGGGGTGGCGAGCAGTACTTC. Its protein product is CASQGRGGEQYF.

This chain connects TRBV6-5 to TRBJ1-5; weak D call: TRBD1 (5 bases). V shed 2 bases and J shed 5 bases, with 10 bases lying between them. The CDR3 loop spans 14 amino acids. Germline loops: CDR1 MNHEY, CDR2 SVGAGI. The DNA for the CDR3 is TGTGCCAGCAGTTACGACGGGGCGGATCAGCCCCAGCATTTT. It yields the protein CASSYDGADQPQHF.

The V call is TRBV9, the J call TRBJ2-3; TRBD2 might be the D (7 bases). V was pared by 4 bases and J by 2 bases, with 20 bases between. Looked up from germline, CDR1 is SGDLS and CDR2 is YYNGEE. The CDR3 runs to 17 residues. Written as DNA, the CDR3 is TGTGCCAGCAGCCCTAGATATGGCGGGGGCTCCACAGATACGCAGTATTTT. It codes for CASSPRYGGGSTDTQYF. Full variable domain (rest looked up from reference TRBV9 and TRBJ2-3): DSGVTQTPKHLITATGQRVTLRCSPRSGDLSVYWYQQSLDQGLQFLIQYYNGEERAKGNILERFSAQQFPDLHSELNLSSLELGDSALYFCASSPRYGGGSTDTQYFGPGTRLTVL.

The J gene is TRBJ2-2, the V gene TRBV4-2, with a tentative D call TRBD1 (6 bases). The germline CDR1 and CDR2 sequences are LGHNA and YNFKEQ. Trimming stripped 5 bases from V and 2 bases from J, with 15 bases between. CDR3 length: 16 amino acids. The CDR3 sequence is CASSTAYRENTGELFF. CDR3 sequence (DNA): TGTGCCAGCAGCACGGCTTACAGGGAAAACACCGGGGAGCTGTTTTTT.

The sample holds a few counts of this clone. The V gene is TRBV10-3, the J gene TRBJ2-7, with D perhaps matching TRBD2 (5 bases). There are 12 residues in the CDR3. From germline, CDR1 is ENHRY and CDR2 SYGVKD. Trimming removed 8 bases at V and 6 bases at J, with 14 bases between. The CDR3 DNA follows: TGTGCCATCGTGTCCGGCCGGGGCGAGCAGTACTTC. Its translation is CAIVSGRGEQYF.

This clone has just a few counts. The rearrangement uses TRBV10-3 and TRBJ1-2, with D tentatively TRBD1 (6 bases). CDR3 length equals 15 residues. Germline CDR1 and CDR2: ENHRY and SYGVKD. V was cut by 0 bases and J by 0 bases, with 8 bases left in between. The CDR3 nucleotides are TGTGCCATCAGTGAGTCACAGGGCTCTAACTATGGCTACACCTTC. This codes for CAISESQGSNYGYTF.